Included here is one T cell receptor (beta chain) sequence, with context. The source of the sample is a study of cytotoxic CD8 clonotypes in ibrutinib-treated CLL. The method was immunoSEQ multiplex PCR; TCRdb's version includes in-frame clones alone and lacks a portion of them. Here the sample spans fewer than 400,000 clones, approximately 67% being singletons. The sample in question was PBMCs, obtained after 36 months of ibrutinib treatment. The sequence was collected from a human donor with chronic lymphocytic leukemia.

This CDR3 reads CASSRGTGRSYEQYF. The CDR3 region has the DNA TGCGCCAGCAGCAGAGGGACAGGCCGATCCTACGAGCAGTACTTC. The V gene is TRBV4-1, the J gene TRBJ2-7, with 8 bases identical to TRBD1. The CDR3 covers 15 residues. CDR1 is MGHRA and CDR2 is YSYEKL in the germline V gene. V gave up 5 bases and J gave up 1 base; unmatched junction bases: 7.